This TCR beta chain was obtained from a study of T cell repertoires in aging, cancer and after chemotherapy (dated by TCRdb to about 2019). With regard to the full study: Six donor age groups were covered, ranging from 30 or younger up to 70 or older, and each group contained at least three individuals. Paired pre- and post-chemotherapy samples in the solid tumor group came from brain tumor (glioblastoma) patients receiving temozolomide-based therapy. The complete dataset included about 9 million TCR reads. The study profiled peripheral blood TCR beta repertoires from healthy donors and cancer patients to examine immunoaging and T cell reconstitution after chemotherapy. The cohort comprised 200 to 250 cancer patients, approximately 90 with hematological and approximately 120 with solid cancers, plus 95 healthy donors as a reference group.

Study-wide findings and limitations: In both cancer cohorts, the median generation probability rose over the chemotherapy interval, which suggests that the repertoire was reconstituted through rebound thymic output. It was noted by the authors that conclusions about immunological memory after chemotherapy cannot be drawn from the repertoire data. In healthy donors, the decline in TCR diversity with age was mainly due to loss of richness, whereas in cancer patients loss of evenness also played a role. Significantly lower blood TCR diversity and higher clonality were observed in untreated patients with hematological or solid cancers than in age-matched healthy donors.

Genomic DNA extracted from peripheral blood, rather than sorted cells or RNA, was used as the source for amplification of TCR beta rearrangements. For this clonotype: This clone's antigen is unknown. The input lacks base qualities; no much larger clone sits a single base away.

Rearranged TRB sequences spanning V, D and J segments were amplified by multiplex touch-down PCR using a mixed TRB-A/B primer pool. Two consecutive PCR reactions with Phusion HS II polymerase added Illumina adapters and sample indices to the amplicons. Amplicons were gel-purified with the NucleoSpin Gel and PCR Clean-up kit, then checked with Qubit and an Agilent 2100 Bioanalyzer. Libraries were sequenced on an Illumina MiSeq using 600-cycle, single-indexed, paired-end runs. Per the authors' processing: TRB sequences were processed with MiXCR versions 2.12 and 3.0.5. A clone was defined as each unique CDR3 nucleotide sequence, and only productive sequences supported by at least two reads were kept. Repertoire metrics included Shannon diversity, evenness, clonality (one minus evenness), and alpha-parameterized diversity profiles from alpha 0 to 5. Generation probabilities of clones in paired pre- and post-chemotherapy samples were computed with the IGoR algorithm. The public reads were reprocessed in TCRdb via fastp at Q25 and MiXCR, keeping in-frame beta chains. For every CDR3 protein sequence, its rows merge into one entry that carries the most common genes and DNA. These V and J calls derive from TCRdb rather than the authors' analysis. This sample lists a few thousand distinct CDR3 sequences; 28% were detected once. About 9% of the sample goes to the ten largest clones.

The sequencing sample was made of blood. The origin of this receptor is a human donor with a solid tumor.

The nucleotide sequence reads as follows: TGTGCCAGTAGTATCCACAGGGGCCGCACCAAAGAGACCCAGTACTTC. It codes for CASSIHRGRTKETQYF. The chain is encoded by TRBV19 joined to TRBJ2-5; 7 central bases correspond to TRBD1. The germline V end is reduced by 3 bases and the J end by 3 bases; junction bases left unmatched: 10. According to the germline V gene (reference sequence), CDR1 reads LNHDA and CDR2 reads SQIVND. The CDR3 contains 16 residues, cysteine and phenylalanine counted. Just the 48-base CDR3 DNA is kept, in frame starting at base 1.